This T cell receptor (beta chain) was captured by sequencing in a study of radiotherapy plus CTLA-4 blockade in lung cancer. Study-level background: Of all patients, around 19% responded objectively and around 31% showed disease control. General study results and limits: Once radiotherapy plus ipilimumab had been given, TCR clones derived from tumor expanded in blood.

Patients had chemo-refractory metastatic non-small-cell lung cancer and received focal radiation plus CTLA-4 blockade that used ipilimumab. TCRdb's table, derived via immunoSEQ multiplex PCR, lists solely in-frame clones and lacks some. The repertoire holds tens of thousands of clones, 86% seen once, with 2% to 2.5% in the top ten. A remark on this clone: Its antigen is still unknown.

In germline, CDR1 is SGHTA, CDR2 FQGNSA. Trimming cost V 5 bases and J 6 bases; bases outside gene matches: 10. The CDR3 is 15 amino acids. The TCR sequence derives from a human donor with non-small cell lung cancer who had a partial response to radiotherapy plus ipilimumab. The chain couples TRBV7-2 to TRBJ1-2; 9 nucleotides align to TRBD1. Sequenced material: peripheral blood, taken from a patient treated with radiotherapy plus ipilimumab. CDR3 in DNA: TGTGCCAGCAGCGCGGGACAGGGCGGGGTCGATGGCTACACCTTC. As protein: CASSAGQGGVDGYTF.